This TCR beta chain derives from a study of T cells after yellow fever vaccination. This clonotype has at least ten counts. Antigen: not known. Synthesis of TCR cDNA relied on 5'RACE template switching, which attached a universal primer site and UMIs. From the 5' RACE reads, TCRdb called clonotypes with MiXCR, one entry per CDR3 protein. Seen here are 310,000 or so distinct CDR3 sequences, about 3.5% observed once, and the top ten hold about 25%. Study-level points and caveats: Clones that expanded after primary vaccination mostly reappeared after the booster (just over 95% CD4, 70% to 90% CD8).

With 2 bases removed from V and 4 bases from J, the gap between germline ends came to 15 bases. Germline CDR1 and CDR2: MNHEY and SVGEGT. The CDR3 sequence is 17 residues long. The sequence derives from a man aged 18 to 30 who received the YFV17D yellow fever vaccine. J is TRBJ2-6 and V is TRBV6-2 or TRBV6-3; D might be TRBD2 (6 bases). The specimen was PBMCs, collected on the day of the yellow fever booster vaccination. DNA for the CDR3: TGTGCCAGCAGTTACCTACTAGCAACGGCCGGGGCCAACGTCCTGACTTTC. Its protein product is CASSYLLATAGANVLTF.